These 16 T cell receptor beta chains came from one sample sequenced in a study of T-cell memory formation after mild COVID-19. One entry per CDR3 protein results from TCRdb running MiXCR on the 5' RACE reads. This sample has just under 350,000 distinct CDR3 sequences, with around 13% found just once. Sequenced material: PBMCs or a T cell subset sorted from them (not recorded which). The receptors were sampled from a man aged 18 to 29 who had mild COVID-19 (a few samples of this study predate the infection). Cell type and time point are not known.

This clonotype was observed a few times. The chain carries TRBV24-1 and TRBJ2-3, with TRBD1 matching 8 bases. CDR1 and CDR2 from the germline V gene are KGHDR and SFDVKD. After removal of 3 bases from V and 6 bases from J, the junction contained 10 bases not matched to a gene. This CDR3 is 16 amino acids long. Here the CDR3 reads CATSDVGTTGADTQYF. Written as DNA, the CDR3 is TGTGCCACCAGTGATGTCGGAACGACAGGGGCGGATACGCAGTATTTT.

The CDR3 DNA reads as TGTGCCAGCAGCTTATTAACAGGGTTCGGCTACACCTTC. This gives the protein CASSLLTGFGYTF. The V gene is TRBV5-5, the J gene TRBJ1-2; D is possibly TRBD1 (6 bases). The germline V and J ends were trimmed by 2 bases and 8 bases, with 13 bases remaining between them. The CDR3 contains 13 residues. In germline, CDR1 is SGHKS, CDR2 YYEKEE (reference sequence).

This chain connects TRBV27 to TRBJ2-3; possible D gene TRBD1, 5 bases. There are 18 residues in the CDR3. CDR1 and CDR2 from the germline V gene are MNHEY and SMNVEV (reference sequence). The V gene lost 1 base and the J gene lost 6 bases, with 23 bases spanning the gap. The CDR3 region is CASSLFGAGPKITDTQYF. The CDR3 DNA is TGTGCCAGCAGTTTATTTGGTGCAGGGCCGAAAATCACCGATACGCAGTATTTT.

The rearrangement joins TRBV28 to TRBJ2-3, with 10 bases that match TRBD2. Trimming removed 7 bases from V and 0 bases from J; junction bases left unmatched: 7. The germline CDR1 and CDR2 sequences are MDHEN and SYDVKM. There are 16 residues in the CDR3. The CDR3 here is CASTIAGGGSTDTQYF. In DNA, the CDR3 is TGTGCCAGCACCATAGCGGGGGGCGGGAGCACAGATACGCAGTATTTT.

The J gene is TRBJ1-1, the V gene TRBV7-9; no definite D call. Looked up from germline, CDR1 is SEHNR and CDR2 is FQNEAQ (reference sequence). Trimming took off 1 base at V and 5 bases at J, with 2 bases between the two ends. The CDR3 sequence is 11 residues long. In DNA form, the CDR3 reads TGTGCCAGCAGCTTAGAAACTGAAGCTTTCTTT. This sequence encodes CASSLETEAFF.

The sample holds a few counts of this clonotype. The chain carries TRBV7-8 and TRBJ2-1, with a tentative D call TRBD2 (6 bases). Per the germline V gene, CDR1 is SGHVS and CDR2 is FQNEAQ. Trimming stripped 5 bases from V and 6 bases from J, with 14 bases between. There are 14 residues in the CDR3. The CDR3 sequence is CASSLRLDLNEQFF. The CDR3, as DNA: TGTGCCAGCAGCCTCCGACTAGATCTCAATGAGCAGTTCTTC.

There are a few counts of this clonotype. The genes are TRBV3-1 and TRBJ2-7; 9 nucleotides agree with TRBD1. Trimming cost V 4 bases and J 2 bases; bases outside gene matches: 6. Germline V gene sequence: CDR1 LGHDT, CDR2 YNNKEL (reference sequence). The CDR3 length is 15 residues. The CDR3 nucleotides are TGTGCCAGCAGCCTCCCGGGACAGGGCGCCTACGAGCAGTACTTC. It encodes CASSLPGQGAYEQYF.

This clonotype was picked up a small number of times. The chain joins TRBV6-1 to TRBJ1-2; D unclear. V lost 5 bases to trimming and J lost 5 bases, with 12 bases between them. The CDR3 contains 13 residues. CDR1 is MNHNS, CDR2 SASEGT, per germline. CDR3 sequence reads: CASSTTRRYGYTF. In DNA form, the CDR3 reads TGTGCCAGCAGTACGACCCGACGGTATGGCTACACCTTC.

The CDR3 nucleotides read TGTGCCAGCAGGGGTGGCAGGGGGTTCTCCTATAATTCACCCCTCCACTTT. This codes for CASRGGRGFSYNSPLHF. The chain employs TRBV27 and TRBJ1-6, with 7 bases aligning to TRBD1. CDR3 size: 17 residues. The V segment lost 6 bases and the J segment 0 bases; nucleotides outside the gene matches: 8. Germline values: CDR1 MNHEY, CDR2 SMNVEV (reference sequence).

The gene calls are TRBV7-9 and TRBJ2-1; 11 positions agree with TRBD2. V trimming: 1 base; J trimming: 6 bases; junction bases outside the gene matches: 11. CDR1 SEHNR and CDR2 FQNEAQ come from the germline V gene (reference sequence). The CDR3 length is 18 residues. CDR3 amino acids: CASSLVSVAGGPPNEQFF. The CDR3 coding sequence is TGTGCCAGCAGCTTAGTGTCGGTAGCGGGGGGGCCCCCCAATGAGCAGTTCTTC.

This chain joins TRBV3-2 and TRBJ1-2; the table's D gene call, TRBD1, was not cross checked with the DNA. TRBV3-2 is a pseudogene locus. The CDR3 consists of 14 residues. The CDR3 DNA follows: TGTGCCAGCAGCCAAGAAGGACAGATAGATGGCTACACCTTC. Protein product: CASSQEGQIDGYTF.

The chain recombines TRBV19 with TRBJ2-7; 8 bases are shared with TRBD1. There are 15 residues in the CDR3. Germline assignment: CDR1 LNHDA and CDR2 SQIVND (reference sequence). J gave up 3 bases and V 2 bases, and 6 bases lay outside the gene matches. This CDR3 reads CASSISTGAFYEQYF. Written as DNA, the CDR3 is TGTGCCAGTAGTATATCGACAGGGGCATTCTACGAGCAGTACTTC.

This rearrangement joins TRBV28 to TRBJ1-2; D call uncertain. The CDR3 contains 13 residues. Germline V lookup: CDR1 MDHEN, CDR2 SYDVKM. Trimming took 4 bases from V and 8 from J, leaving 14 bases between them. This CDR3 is CASSSAEVGGYTF. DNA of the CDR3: TGTGCCAGCAGTTCAGCGGAAGTAGGGGGCTACACCTTC.

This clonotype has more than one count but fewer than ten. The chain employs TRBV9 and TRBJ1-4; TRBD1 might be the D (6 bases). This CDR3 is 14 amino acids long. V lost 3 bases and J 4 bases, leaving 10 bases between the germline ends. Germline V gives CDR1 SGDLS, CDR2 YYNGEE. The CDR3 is CASSGGHNNEKLFF. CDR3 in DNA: TGTGCCAGCAGCGGGGGACACAATAATGAAAAACTGTTTTTT. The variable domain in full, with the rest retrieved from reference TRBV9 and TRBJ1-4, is DSGVTQTPKHLITATGQRVTLRCSPRSGDLSVYWYQQSLDQGLQFLIQYYNGEERAKGNILERFSAQQFPDLHSELNLSSLELGDSALYFCASSGGHNNEKLFFGSGTQLSVL.

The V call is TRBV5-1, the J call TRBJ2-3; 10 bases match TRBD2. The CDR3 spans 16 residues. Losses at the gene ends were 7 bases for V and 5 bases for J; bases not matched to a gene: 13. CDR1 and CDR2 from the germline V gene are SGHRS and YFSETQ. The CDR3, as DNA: TGCGCCAGCTCACCTGGCGGAGTAGCGGGGGGAGATACGCAGTATTTT. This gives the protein CASSPGGVAGGDTQYF.

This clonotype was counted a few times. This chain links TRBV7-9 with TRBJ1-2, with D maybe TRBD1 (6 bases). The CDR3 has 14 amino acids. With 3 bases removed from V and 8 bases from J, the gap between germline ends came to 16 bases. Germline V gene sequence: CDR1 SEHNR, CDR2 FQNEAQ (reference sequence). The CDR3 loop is CASSFARGSGGYTF. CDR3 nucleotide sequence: TGTGCCAGCAGCTTCGCGAGGGGGTCAGGGGGCTACACCTTC.